Given below is one T cell receptor beta chain in context. TCRdb used MiXCR to reprocess the 5' RACE reads, holding one entry per CDR3 protein. In the table there are under 70,000 distinct CDR3 sequences, around 21% of which are singletons. The data were taken from a study of HIV-infected patients and healthy controls. This CDR3 contains 14 residues. Germline V gives CDR1 MRHNA, CDR2 SNTAGT. Trimming took 4 bases from V and 0 from J; bases not matched to a gene: 0. The chain links TRBV6-4 to TRBJ1-3, with TRBD1 matching 7 bases. Sequencing was performed on CD4+ T cells from blood. This clonotype was sampled from a human donor in good health. The CDR3 DNA sequence: TGTGCCAGCAGTGGGGACAGCTCTGGAAACACCATATATTTT. This gives the protein CASSGDSSGNTIYF.